This T cell receptor (beta chain) was identified in a study of T cells in Graves' hyperthyroidism and ophthalmopathy. Study observations and caveats: The majority of expanded thyroid clonotypes above 0.001 also appeared in blood.

Losses at the gene ends were 3 bases for V and 4 bases for J; bases not matched to a gene: 11. The CDR3 extends over 17 amino acids. Germline-derived CDR1 and CDR2 are SGHAT and FQDESV (reference sequence). Researchers took RNA transcripts and amplified the TCR beta CDR3 regions from them. RT-PCR in the first round (using the HTBI primer set) targeted the TCR CDR3. TCRdb recomputed calls from the multiplex PCR reads with MiXCR, one row per CDR3 protein. The table has more than 500,000 distinct CDR3 sequences, 15% to 20% seen once. Many counts were recorded for this clonotype. Its target is not known. The sample consisted of blood. The V gene is TRBV11-1, the J gene TRBJ2-3, with 9 bases fitting TRBD2. The TCR was taken from a woman in her 30s with Graves' hyperthyroidism. The CDR3 spells CASSFIGSGSWADTQYF. As DNA, the CDR3 is TGTGCCAGCAGCTTTATTGGTAGCGGGAGTTGGGCAGATACGCAGTATTTT.